The sequence of this T cell receptor beta chain was determined in a study of T-cell memory formation after mild COVID-19. Regarding the study as a whole: Still unconfirmed is whether the second-wave clones peaking on day 37 recognized SARS-CoV-2.

This clonotype turned up a few times. Its antigen is not identified. TCRdb redid the calling of the 5' RACE reads with MiXCR, one entry per CDR3 protein. The sample records 400,000 to 500,000 distinct CDR3 sequences, over 15% being singletons. CDR3 length: 11 amino acids. The material sequenced was PBMCs or a T cell subset sorted from them (not recorded which). This chain links TRBV21-1 with TRBJ2-7. TRBV21-1 is a known pseudogene. The sequence derives from a man aged 18 to 30 who had mild COVID-19 (a few samples of this study predate the infection). Cell type and time point are not known. This CDR3 reads CASSPYSSCGV. CDR3 sequence (DNA): TGTGCCAGCAGCCCCTACTCGTCCTGCGGCGTC.